This T cell receptor beta chain was recorded in a study of blood T cell repertoires in COVID-19. On the study more broadly: The United States, Italy and Spain were the sources of the acute and convalescent COVID-19 samples. PBMCs, B-cell-depleted T cells, or T cells provided the cDNA or gDNA that made up the material.

V gave up 6 bases and J gave up 4 bases; unmatched junction bases: 7. The CDR3 is made up of 16 amino acids. Germline loops: CDR1 MNHNY, CDR2 SVGAGI (reference sequence). Per the study methods: Quantification of nucleated cells was approximated via reference gene primer amplification. Measured with immunoSEQ multiplex PCR; TCRdb has only the in-frame clones, and not every one. That table furnishes V, J and clone size, whereas the DNA furnished D and trimming. Found here are 70,000 to 75,000 clones, just over 85% of them singletons; the top ten hold 5.1%. Sequenced material: peripheral blood. This TCR was recovered from a human donor in a cohort sampled during active COVID-19. J is TRBJ2-1 and V is TRBV6-6, with TRBD2 identical over 12 bases. As DNA, the CDR3 is TGTGCCAGCAGCCCGACTAGCGGGAGTGGTTACAATGAGCAGTTCTTC. Its translation: CASSPTSGSGYNEQFF.